This T cell receptor (beta chain) was observed in a study of blood T cell repertoires in COVID-19. Study as a whole: Samples representing acute and convalescent COVID-19 were sourced from the United States, Italy and Spain. Sample material is recorded as cDNA or gDNA derived from T cells, B-cell-depleted T cells, or PBMCs.

Per the authors' pipeline: Estimates of nucleated cell counts were drawn from the amplification of reference gene primers. Produced via immunoSEQ multiplex PCR; TCRdb's table is partial and in-frame only. The DNA was the basis for D and trimming; V, J and clone size are from that table. The sample contains about 83,000 clones, roughly 90% of which appear only once. Germline trimming cut 5 bases from V and 9 bases from J; bases unmatched to any gene: 4. The germline V gene has CDR1 SGHAT and CDR2 FQNNGV. The CDR3 length is 12 residues. The clonotype comes from a woman between 45 and 65 years old with active or convalescent COVID-19. Material: peripheral blood. The chain has TRBV11-2 and TRBJ2-1, with TRBD2 matching 7 bases. CDR3 nucleotide sequence: TGTGCCAGCAGCCCACTAGCGTCTGAGCAGTTCTTC. Translation gives CASSPLASEQFF.